Shown below are 17 T cell receptor beta chains from a single sample sequenced in a study of human T cells and chemical hapten exposure. TCRdb re-derived calls from the RACE reads in MiXCR, one entry per CDR3 protein. In the table there are 150,000 to 200,000 distinct CDR3 sequences, about 27% of which are singletons. Time point in this sample: patch test 3, about 24 weeks after DPC sensitization. Treatment reported: therapeutic diphenylcyclopropenone sensitization with weekly scalp DPC. The sample here was whole blood, taken in connection with sensitization to the hapten diphenylcyclopropenone (DPC). The receptor source for this set is a young woman with alopecia areata. Some clones in this sample may be carry-over from other donors' samples.

This clonotype turned up a few times. The chain carries TRBV27 and TRBJ2-3; TRBD1 agrees at 8 bases. Germline CDR1 MNHEY, CDR2 SMNVEV (reference sequence). The CDR3 runs 12 residues. V gave up 5 bases and J gave up 10 bases; unmatched junction bases: 5. DNA of the CDR3: TGTGCCAGCAGTCGGACAGGGTATCCGCAGTATTTT. Translation: CASSRTGYPQYF.

This clonotype was detected only a few times. The chain carries TRBV4-3 and TRBJ2-7; D is tentatively TRBD1 or TRBD2 (5 bases each). V was shortened by 3 bases and J by 3 bases, with 24 bases between the two germline ends. Germline values: CDR1 LGHNA, CDR2 YSLEER. This CDR3 region has 18 residues. CDR3 loop: CASSQYRGLPELNYEQYF. In DNA form, the CDR3 reads TGCGCCAGCAGCCAGTACCGGGGCCTTCCCGAGTTAAACTACGAGCAGTACTTC.

This CDR3 is CASRGAEQYF. In DNA, the CDR3 is TGTGCCAGCAGGGGAGCCGAGCAGTACTTC. This chain uses TRBV2 with TRBJ2-7, with TRBD2 as a possible D gene (5 bases). Trimming pared 6 bases from V and 6 bases from J, leaving 6 bases between. The CDR3 extends over 10 amino acids. The germline gives CDR1 SNHLY, CDR2 FYNNEI.

This clonotype was detected many times. The gene calls are TRBV11-1 and TRBJ2-7; D is unresolved. The germline V gene encodes CDR1 SGHAT and CDR2 FQDESV (reference sequence). The CDR3 runs to 11 residues. Trimming left V 4 bases short and J 6 bases short, with 7 bases between. The CDR3 DNA reads as TGTGCCAGCAGCTCCGCGTCCGAGCAGTACTTC. Protein: CASSSASEQYF.

As regards this clonotype: A much larger clone is a single base away; this may be a read error. The chain links TRBV5-1 to TRBJ2-1, with no clear D. Germline values: CDR1 SGHRS, CDR2 YFSETQ. This CDR3 is built from 13 residues. CDR3 residues: CVSRPPSYNEQFF. The CDR3 coding sequence is TGCGTCAGCAGACCACCCTCCTACAATGAGCAGTTCTTC.

The CDR3 spells CASSQDLKEKLFF. The CDR3 DNA reads TGTGCCAGCAGCCAAGATCTTAAGGAAAAACTGTTTTTT. This rearrangement joins TRBV14 to TRBJ1-4; D gene unclear. Trimming shortened V by 0 bases and J by 8 bases, and 7 bases separated the two germline ends. Germline-derived CDR1 and CDR2 are SGHDN and FVKESK. The CDR3 has 13 amino acids.

The rearrangement joins TRBV5-1 to TRBJ2-3, with 7 bases lining up with TRBD1. CDR3 length: 16 residues. The junction had 6 bases not matched to a gene; V was cut back by 0 bases and J by 2 bases. Germline V gene lookup returns CDR1 SGHRS and CDR2 YFSETQ. The CDR3 DNA is TGCGCCAGCAGCTTGGAGGACAGGCCCTCCACAGATACGCAGTATTTT. Its translation: CASSLEDRPSTDTQYF.

The V and J genes are TRBV19 and TRBJ2-7; possibly TRBD1 for D (5 bases). Per germline, CDR1 LNHDA and CDR2 SQIVND (reference sequence). The ends were cut back, 5 bases at V and 3 bases at J, with 11 bases in the middle. The length of the CDR3 is 13 residues. The CDR3 DNA follows: TGTGCCAGTAGTCACAGGTACGGCTACGAGCAGTACTTC. This encodes CASSHRYGYEQYF.

The chain has TRBV20-1 and TRBJ2-5; 8 bases fit TRBD2. Germline-derived CDR1 and CDR2 are DFQATT and SNEGSKA (reference sequence). There are 14 residues in the CDR3. With 2 bases clipped from V and 7 bases from J, the junction kept 9 bases outside the gene matches. The CDR3 loop is CSARRGGPSGTQYF. The CDR3, as DNA: TGCAGTGCTAGACGCGGGGGGCCCTCGGGGACCCAGTACTTC.

Only a few counts were recorded for this clonotype. V usage is TRBV7-6 and J usage is TRBJ2-3, with 7 nucleotides matching TRBD2. Germline V lookup: CDR1 SGHVS, CDR2 FNYEAQ. V was pared by 4 bases and J by 3 bases, with 7 bases of the junction left unmatched. This CDR3 has 15 residues. The DNA for the CDR3 is TGTGCCAGCAGCTCCCGACTAGCTGGTACAGATACGCAGTATTTT. As protein: CASSSRLAGTDTQYF.

The rearrangement joins TRBV11-2 to TRBJ1-4; 7 bases agree with TRBD1. Germline-derived CDR1 and CDR2 are SGHAT and FQNNGV. Trimming cost V 4 bases and J 5 bases; bases outside gene matches: 10. The CDR3 totals 16 residues. Written as DNA, the CDR3 is TGTGCCAGCAGCTCGATCAGACAGGGTAGAAATGAAAAACTGTTTTTT. This translates into CASSSIRQGRNEKLFF. Using reference TRBV11-2 and TRBJ1-4 for the parts outside the CDR3, the full variable domain is EAGVAQSPRYKIIEKRQSVAFWCNPISGHATLYWYQQILGQGPKLLIQFQNNGVVDDSQLPKDRFSAERLKGVDSTLKIQPAKLEDSAVYLCASSSIRQGRNEKLFFGSGTQLSVL.

The chain joins TRBV29-1 to TRBJ2-7; D may be TRBD1 (6 bases). The length of the CDR3 is 14 residues. Germline lookup yields CDR1 SQVTM and CDR2 ANQGSEA. V was cut by 1 base and J by 2 bases, with 12 bases left in between. The CDR3 DNA sequence: TGCAGCGTTGAAGGGACAGCTGGCGCCTACGAGCAGTACTTC. Amino acid sequence: CSVEGTAGAYEQYF.

This sequence joins TRBV4-1 and TRBJ2-2; possibly TRBD1 for D (6 bases). Per the germline V gene, CDR1 is MGHRA and CDR2 is YSYEKL. The V gene lost 4 bases and the J gene lost 0 bases, with 18 bases spanning the gap. The CDR3 length is 18 residues. The DNA of the CDR3 is TGCGCCAGCAGCCCTACAGGGATAGCCAATCCGAACACCGGGGAGCTGTTTTTT. This encodes CASSPTGIANPNTGELFF.

This chain links TRBV7-2 with TRBJ2-2; maybe TRBD2 (6 bases). The CDR3 covers 16 residues. V was pared by 5 bases and J by 0 bases, with 13 bases between. Germline V lookup: CDR1 SGHTA, CDR2 FQGNSA. The CDR3 DNA sequence: TGTGCCAGCAGCCTCCCGGGACTGGCGAACACCGGGGAGCTGTTTTTT. This encodes CASSLPGLANTGELFF. The full variable domain, in which reference TRBV7-2 and TRBJ2-2 provide the parts outside the CDR3, is GAGVSQSPSNKVTEKGKDVELRCDPISGHTALYWYRQSLGQGLEFLIYFQGNSAPDKSGLPSDRFSAERTGGSVSTLTIQRTQQEDSAVYLCASSLPGLANTGELFFGEGSRLTVL.

This clonotype was detected a few times. The rearrangement links TRBV29-1 to TRBJ1-1, with D uncertain. V gave up 4 bases and J gave up 0 bases, with 12 bases separating them. CDR1 is SQVTM and CDR2 is ANQGSEA in the germline V gene. The CDR3 length is 14 residues. The chain's CDR3 is CSVVSRSLNTEAFF. DNA of the CDR3: TGCAGCGTTGTTTCGAGATCCTTGAACACTGAAGCTTTCTTT.

Comments on this clonotype: A junction boundary mismatches the germline segment, possibly from a read error. CDR3 sequence (DNA): TGTGTCAGCAGCCCAAGGAGGGATGAAGCTTTCTTT. Translating it yields CVSSPRRDEAFF. The chain recombines TRBV7-9 with TRBJ1-1; D not resolved. Germline lookup yields CDR1 SEHNR and CDR2 FQNEAQ (reference sequence). The length of the CDR3 is 12 residues. Full variable domain (outside the CDR3, taken from reference TRBV7-9 and TRBJ1-1): DTGVSQNPRHKITKRGQNVTFRCDPISEHNRLYWYRQTLGQGPEFLTYFQNEAQLEKSRLLSDRFSAERPKGSFSTLEIQRTEQGDSAMYLCVSSPRRDEAFFGQGTRLTVV.

The rearrangement links TRBV5-1 to TRBJ2-7; D uncertain. The CDR3 runs to 13 residues. Germline lookup yields CDR1 SGHRS and CDR2 YFSETQ. The germline V and J ends were trimmed by 1 base and 2 bases, with 7 bases remaining between them. Here the CDR3 DNA reads TGCGCCAGCAGCTTGCCTACCCCCTACGAGCAGTACTTC. It translates to CASSLPTPYEQYF.